The count of the clone carrying this TCR beta chain is one. The antigen is undetermined. The sample belongs to a study of cytomegalovirus exposure and HLA in healthy donors. About the research overall: Earlier, fewer than 140 million unique TCR beta sequences were recovered from approximately 180 million T cells by an analysis. Study outcomes and limitations: Based on reports, TCR beta sequences accurately predicted HLA-A and HLA-B alleles for most subjects.

Unrecorded immune exposure was likely among donors, who were nominally healthy when sampled. A multiplex PCR was run with 60 Vbeta primers and 13 Jbeta primers. Measured with immunoSEQ multiplex PCR; TCRdb has only the in-frame clones, and not every one. Of some 160,000 clones in the sample, roughly 80% were seen once. In germline, CDR1 is LNHDA, CDR2 SQIVND (reference sequence). This CDR3 region has 15 residues. With 6 bases clipped from V and 0 bases from J, the junction kept 4 bases outside the gene matches. The sequence derives from a male donor in good health and CMV-seronegative. The rearrangement links TRBV19 to TRBJ2-3, with 9 bases lining up with TRBD1. Sequenced sample: PBMCs. CDR3 amino acids: CASSRGTGSTDTQYF. The CDR3 DNA is TGTGCCAGTAGCCGTGGGACAGGGAGCACAGATACGCAGTATTTT.